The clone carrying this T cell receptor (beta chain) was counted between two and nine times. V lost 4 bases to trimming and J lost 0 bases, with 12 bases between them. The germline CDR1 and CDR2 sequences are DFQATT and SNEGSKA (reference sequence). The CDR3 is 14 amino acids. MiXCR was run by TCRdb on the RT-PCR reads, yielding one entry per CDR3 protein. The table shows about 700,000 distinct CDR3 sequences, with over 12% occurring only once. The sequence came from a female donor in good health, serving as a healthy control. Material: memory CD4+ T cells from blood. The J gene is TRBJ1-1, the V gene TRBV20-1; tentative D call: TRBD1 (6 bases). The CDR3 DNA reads TGCAGTGCTACCATCCCAGGGGTGAACACTGAAGCTTTCTTT. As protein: CSATIPGVNTEAFF.